This T cell receptor beta chain was retrieved from a study of T cell responses to AZD1222 COVID-19 vaccine. Study observations and caveats: The repertoires were collected only after the peak T cell response. AZD1222 recipients seropositive at baseline numbered only five or six. Mapped onto spike, vaccine-associated CD4 TCRs spanned it and were dominant at 160-218 and 743-854. When two AZD1222 doses had been given, Spike-specific TCR breadth and depth rose.

In germline, CDR1 is MNHEY, CDR2 SVGAGI. This CDR3 is 15 amino acids long. Trimming took 2 bases from V and 7 from J, leaving 14 bases between them. Measured with immunoSEQ multiplex PCR; TCRdb has only the in-frame clones, and not every one. The sample includes 100,000 to 150,000 clones, 85% to 90% of them seen just once. Points on this clone: Its antigen is currently unknown.

Sample: peripheral blood, taken on day 0 of AZD1222 vaccination. The chain employs TRBV6-5 and TRBJ2-2; D is perhaps TRBD2 (6 bases). This clonotype originated in an adult in good health. CDR3: CASSYEGTTSGELFF. The CDR3 DNA reads TGTGCCAGCAGTTACGAGGGAACGACTAGCGGGGAGCTGTTTTTT.